What follows are 15 T cell receptor beta chains derived from one specimen sequenced in a study of identical twins. MiXCR was run by TCRdb on the 5' RACE reads, yielding one entry per CDR3 protein. The repertoire holds around 220,000 distinct CDR3 sequences, with over 9.5% as singletons. Input material: memory T cells sorted from blood. These receptors all come from a man aged 50-60 years in good health.

This clonotype was counted at least ten times. The genes are TRBV20-1 and TRBJ2-1, with D perhaps matching TRBD1 (6 bases). CDR1 and CDR2 from the germline V gene are DFQATT and SNEGSKA (reference sequence). This CDR3 comprises 14 residues. V shed 6 bases and J shed 1 base, with 13 bases lying between them. The CDR3 region is CSAPRQGSYNEQFF. The CDR3 DNA follows: TGCAGTGCGCCGCGGCAGGGGTCCTACAATGAGCAGTTCTTC.

This clonotype has a count of ten or more. The chain recombines TRBV4-2 with TRBJ1-2; 9 positions match TRBD1. The CDR3 extends over 16 amino acids. Losses at the gene ends were 0 bases for V and 8 bases for J; bases not matched to a gene: 10. Germline values: CDR1 LGHNA, CDR2 YNFKEQ. The CDR3 loop reads CASSQDPRDRVNGYTF. In DNA form, the CDR3 reads TGTGCCAGCAGCCAAGATCCCCGGGACAGGGTGAACGGCTACACCTTC.

This clonotype was seen repeatedly, ten times or more. The rearrangement links TRBV29-1 to TRBJ2-5; no clear D gene. Germline lookup yields CDR1 SQVTM and CDR2 ANQGSEA. This CDR3 is 16 amino acids long. V dropped 7 bases and J dropped 1 base, with 22 bases sitting between them. CDR3: CSATRSPRSIQETQYF. CDR3 DNA: TGCAGCGCCACCCGGTCCCCCAGAAGCATCCAAGAGACCCAGTACTTC.

This clonotype has a count of ten or more. The rearrangement joins TRBV5-1 to TRBJ2-7; possibly TRBD1 or TRBD2 for D (6 bases each). The CDR3 spans 15 residues. From germline, CDR1 is SGHRS and CDR2 YFSETQ. Trimming pared 0 bases from V and 7 bases from J, leaving 17 bases between. DNA of the CDR3: TGCGCCAGCAGCTTGGCGGGGGCCCCTGATTGGGAGCAGTACTTC. Protein: CASSLAGAPDWEQYF.

The chain recombines TRBV3-1 with TRBJ2-5, with D perhaps being TRBD1 or TRBD2 (5 bases each). V was clipped by 8 bases and J by 4 bases, with 14 bases between them. CDR1 is LGHDT, CDR2 YNNKEL, per germline (reference sequence). There are 13 residues in the CDR3. The CDR3, as DNA: TGTGCCAGCGCCCGCTGGGACGCAGAGACCCAGTACTTC. This codes for CASARWDAETQYF.

Only a few counts were recorded for this clonotype. The genes are TRBV7-9 and TRBJ2-7; no reliable D call. CDR3 length: 13 amino acids. The V gene's germline CDR1 is SEHNR and CDR2 FQNEAQ (reference sequence). V lost 5 bases, J lost 3 bases, and 11 bases lay in between. CDR3 amino acids: CASSHWDGYEQYF. For the CDR3, the DNA is TGTGCCAGCAGCCACTGGGATGGCTACGAGCAGTACTTC.

At least ten counts were recorded for this clonotype. The chain joins TRBV3-1 to TRBJ2-3, with D possibly TRBD2 on 5 matching bases. V lost 7 bases to trimming and J lost 2 bases, with 7 bases between them. The CDR3 extends over 12 amino acids. Germline V gene lookup returns CDR1 LGHDT and CDR2 YNNKEL (reference sequence). The DNA of the CDR3 is TGTGCCAGCACGGACTTCACAGATACGCAGTATTTT. Amino acids: CASTDFTDTQYF.

This clonotype was counted many times. This chain links TRBV5-6 with TRBJ2-1; D is possibly TRBD2 (6 bases). Trimming cost V 3 bases and J 6 bases, with 16 bases left between them. The CDR3 totals 15 residues. Germline assignment: CDR1 SGHDT and CDR2 YYEEEE. CDR3 sequence: CASSSGLRYGNEQFF. The CDR3 bases are TGTGCCAGCAGCTCGGGACTCAGGTATGGCAATGAGCAGTTCTTC.

This clonotype showed up just a few times. The chain carries TRBV20-1 and TRBJ2-2; 9 nucleotides line up with TRBD1. The CDR3 covers 15 residues. The germline V gene has CDR1 DFQATT and CDR2 SNEGSKA (reference sequence). V trimming: 0 bases; J trimming: 5 bases; junction bases outside the gene matches: 4. The CDR3 is CSAREEGQGTGELFF. The CDR3 DNA sequence: TGCAGTGCTAGAGAGGAAGGACAGGGGACCGGGGAGCTGTTTTTT.

The chain links TRBV4-2 to TRBJ2-7, with D possibly being TRBD1 (7 bases). The V and J ends lost 0 bases and 6 bases respectively, with 12 bases between them. The germline V gene encodes CDR1 LGHNA and CDR2 YNFKEQ. This CDR3 comprises 14 residues. DNA of the CDR3: TGTGCCAGCAGCCAAGACTCGCAGGGGGGCGAGCAGTACTTC. Amino acid sequence: CASSQDSQGGEQYF.

The table lists this clonotype with many counts. V is TRBV4-2 and J is TRBJ2-5; 7 positions match TRBD1. Germline loops: CDR1 LGHNA, CDR2 YNFKEQ. Unmatched junction bases numbered 3, after V lost 1 base and J lost 1 base. This CDR3 region has 15 residues. The CDR3: CASSQGAGGQETQYF. CDR3 in DNA: TGTGCCAGCAGCCAAGGGGCAGGGGGCCAAGAGACCCAGTACTTC.

This rearrangement joins TRBV6-2 or TRBV6-3 to TRBJ2-7; 10 bases map to TRBD2. The CDR3 consists of 15 residues. The germline gives CDR1 MNHEY, CDR2 SVGEGT. V trimming: 6 bases; J trimming: 3 bases; junction bases outside the gene matches: 8. DNA of the CDR3: TGTGCCAGCAGCCACCCCCTAGCGGGGGACTACGAGCAGTACTTC. Protein sequence: CASSHPLAGDYEQYF.

This clonotype has a handful of counts. The genes are TRBV19 and TRBJ2-2; D remains unclear. This CDR3 has 13 residues. The V end was cut by 11 bases, the J end by 0 bases, with 10 bases between. Per germline, CDR1 LNHDA and CDR2 SQIVND (reference sequence). The CDR3 DNA is TGTGCCGCAACCCAACCGAACACCGGGGAGCTGTTTTTT. Translation: CAATQPNTGELFF.

This clonotype was seen at least ten times. The J gene is TRBJ2-7, the V gene TRBV5-1; D is uncertain. The length of the CDR3 is 15 residues. The V end was cut by 4 bases, the J end by 2 bases, with 16 bases between. CDR1 and CDR2 (germline): SGHRS, YFSETQ. DNA for the CDR3: TGCGCCAGCAGCCGTATTTTGGACGGAACCTACGAGCAGTACTTC. Amino acid sequence: CASSRILDGTYEQYF.

This clonotype appeared many times. The gene calls are TRBV25-1 and TRBJ2-7, with TRBD1 matching 7 bases. The length of the CDR3 is 14 residues. Germline values: CDR1 MGHDK, CDR2 SYGVNS. With V trimmed by 2 bases and J by 2 bases, 3 bases remained unmatched. CDR3 region: CASSEGTDPYEQYF. CDR3 bases: TGTGCCAGCAGTGAAGGGACAGACCCCTACGAGCAGTACTTC.